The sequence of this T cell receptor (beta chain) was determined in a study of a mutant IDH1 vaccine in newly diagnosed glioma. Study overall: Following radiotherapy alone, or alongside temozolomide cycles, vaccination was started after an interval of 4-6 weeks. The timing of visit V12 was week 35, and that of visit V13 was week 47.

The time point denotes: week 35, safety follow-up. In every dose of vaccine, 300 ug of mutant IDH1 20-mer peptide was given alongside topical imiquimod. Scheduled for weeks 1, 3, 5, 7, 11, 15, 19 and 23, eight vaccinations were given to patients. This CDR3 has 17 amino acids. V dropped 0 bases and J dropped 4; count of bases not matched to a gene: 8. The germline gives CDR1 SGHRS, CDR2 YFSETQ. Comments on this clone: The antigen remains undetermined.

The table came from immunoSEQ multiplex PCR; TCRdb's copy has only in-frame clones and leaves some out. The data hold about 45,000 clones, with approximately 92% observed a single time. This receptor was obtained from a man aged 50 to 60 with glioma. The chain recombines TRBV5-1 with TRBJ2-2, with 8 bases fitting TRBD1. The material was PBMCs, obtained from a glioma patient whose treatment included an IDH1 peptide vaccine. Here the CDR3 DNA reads TGCGCCAGCAGCTTGGAGGCAGGGGGCGCGGGCACCGGGGAGCTGTTTTTT. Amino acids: CASSLEAGGAGTGELFF.